The rows below give T cell receptor beta chains drawn from one sample of a study of blood T cell repertoires in COVID-19. TCRdb's table, derived via immunoSEQ multiplex PCR, lists solely in-frame clones and lacks some. The table records about 78,000 clones, over 75% of them present only once. Sequences were obtained from peripheral blood. The receptors come from a human donor in a cohort sampled during active COVID-19. Both conserved end residues are part of each CDR3. A D gene is named only where the DNA matches it firmly. Clone size is given for some rows only: seen once, a few or many times, or a class if the clone is expanded.

v_gene: TRBV29-1; j_gene: TRBJ1-4; d_gene: -; abundance: -; CDR3aa: CSVADSPDEKLFF; CDR3nt: TGCAGCGTTGCGGACAGCCCCGATGAAAAACTGTTTTTT
v_gene: TRBV6-5; j_gene: TRBJ1-1; d_gene: TRBD1; abundance: -; CDR3aa: CASSQDRANTEAFF; CDR3nt: TGTGCCAGCAGCCAAGACAGGGCGAACACTGAAGCTTTCTTT
v_gene: TRBV5-6; j_gene: TRBJ2-3; d_gene: TRBD1; abundance: -; CDR3aa: CASSAYRGRTDTQYF; CDR3nt: TGTGCCAGCAGCGCCTACAGGGGGCGGACAGATACGCAGTATTTT
v_gene: TRBV10-3; j_gene: TRBJ2-5; d_gene: -; abundance: -; CDR3aa: CAISVEGIETQYF; CDR3nt: TGTGCCATCAGTGTGGAGGGCATCGAGACCCAGTACTTC
v_gene: TRBV11-3; j_gene: TRBJ2-7; d_gene: TRBD1; abundance: once; CDR3aa: CASSSGQKNPYEQYF; CDR3nt: TGTGCCAGCAGCTCGGGACAGAAAAATCCCTACGAGCAGTACTTC
v_gene: TRBV6-2/TRBV6-3; j_gene: TRBJ1-5; d_gene: TRBD1; abundance: -; CDR3aa: CASSRQGIQPQHF; CDR3nt: TGTGCCAGCAGTAGACAGGGGATCCAGCCCCAGCATTTT
v_gene: TRBV3-1/TRBV3-2; j_gene: TRBJ1-1; d_gene: -; abundance: -; CDR3aa: CASSQVLGGGTEAFF; CDR3nt: TGTGCCAGCAGCCAAGTGCTAGGGGGTGGTACTGAAGCTTTCTTT
v_gene: TRBV6-6; j_gene: TRBJ2-7; d_gene: -; abundance: -; CDR3aa: CASSYSMSSYEQYF; CDR3nt: TGTGCCAGCAGTTACTCGATGAGCTCCTACGAGCAGTACTTC
v_gene: TRBV7-8; j_gene: TRBJ2-5; d_gene: TRBD2; abundance: -; CDR3aa: CASSPRTSGKETQYF; CDR3nt: TGTGCCAGCAGCCCTCGGACTAGCGGGAAAGAGACCCAGTACTTC
v_gene: TRBV5-1; j_gene: TRBJ2-5; d_gene: -; abundance: -; CDR3aa: CASRYLGGRETQYF; CDR3nt: TGCGCCAGCAGGTACTTGGGGGGTCGAGAGACCCAGTACTTC
v_gene: TRBV27; j_gene: TRBJ2-2; d_gene: TRBD1; abundance: -; CDR3aa: CASSGDRGRSGELFF; CDR3nt: TGTGCCAGCAGTGGAGACAGGGGGCGCTCCGGGGAGCTGTTTTTT
v_gene: TRBV14; j_gene: TRBJ2-6; d_gene: -; abundance: -; CDR3aa: CASSPLGGPRSGANVLTF; CDR3nt: TGTGCCAGCAGCCCCCTGGGGGGTCCCCGCTCTGGGGCCAACGTCCTGACTTTC
v_gene: TRBV2; j_gene: TRBJ2-7; d_gene: TRBD2; abundance: -; CDR3aa: CASRGTSGPQYF; CDR3nt: TGTGCCAGTAGAGGGACTAGCGGGCCGCAGTACTTC
v_gene: TRBV30; j_gene: TRBJ1-1; d_gene: -; abundance: -; CDR3aa: CAWAPRENTEAFF; CDR3nt: TGTGCCTGGGCTCCAAGAGAAAACACTGAAGCTTTCTTT
v_gene: TRBV7-9; j_gene: TRBJ2-3; d_gene: -; abundance: few; CDR3aa: CASSPAGGWDTQYF; CDR3nt: TGTGCCAGCAGCCCGGCCGGAGGATGGGATACGCAGTATTTT
v_gene: TRBV7-2; j_gene: TRBJ2-7; d_gene: -; abundance: -; CDR3aa: CASSLEFTREQYF; CDR3nt: TGTGCCAGCAGCTTAGAGTTTACCCGGGAGCAGTACTTC